This T cell receptor (beta chain) was identified in a study of T and B cells in COVID-19 patients. Across the study: Recovered patients mostly had mild to moderate COVID-19 managed as outpatients.

TRB was amplified from about 260-540 ng of blood genomic DNA. Whole-study results and caveats: Few blood samples existed from mildly ill patients during symptoms or early in severe cases. No sequencing was yet done of CD4+, regulatory or CD8+ subsets, or of SARS-CoV-2-responsive or tetramer+ sorted cells. The recovered cohort had under 3,000 exclusive TCR clusters, including just over 30 low generation probability clusters.

This clonotype showed up just a few times. What it recognizes is unknown. TRB rearrangements were amplified by multiplex PCR with BIOMED2 TRB-A/B primers. One entry per CDR3 protein results from TCRdb running MiXCR on the multiplex PCR reads. The sample carries roughly 7,200 distinct CDR3 sequences, 26% recorded once. Germline V gene lookup returns CDR1 KGHSH and CDR2 LQKENI. V shed 2 bases and J shed 4 bases, with 17 bases lying between them. The CDR3 contains 17 residues. The chain is built from TRBV18 and TRBJ2-2, with D possibly being TRBD2 (5 bases). The source of this sequence is a human donor with active COVID-19. The sample consisted of blood. CDR3 region: CASSPTLALIPTGELFF. DNA of the CDR3: TGTGCCAGCTCACCAACGCTAGCTCTGATACCCACCGGGGAGCTGTTTTTT.